Listed below are T cell receptor beta chains from one sample, sequenced in a study of T cell responses to AZD1222 COVID-19 vaccine. The repertoire was sequenced with immunoSEQ multiplex PCR; TCRdb's copy has only in-frame clones and lacks some. The repertoire consists of 80,000 to 90,000 clones, with about nine tenths occurring once and the leading ten covering roughly 5.9%. The sequencing here drew on peripheral blood, taken 28 days after the second AZD1222 dose. All receptors come from an adult who received the AZD1222 COVID-19 vaccine. The CDR3 runs from the conserved cysteine through the conserved F or W. The D gene is left open where the match is weak. Clone size appears in some rows only: once, few, many, or a class for an expanded clone.

TRBJ2-1	TRBD2	.	13	TRBV24-1	CATSEPGGKAQFF	TGTGCCACCAGTGAACCGGGAGGGAAAGCGCAGTTCTTC
TRBJ2-7	.	once	13	TRBV6-5	CASESRGSYEQYF	TGTGCCAGTGAGTCCAGGGGCTCCTACGAGCAGTACTTC
TRBJ1-2	.	.	13	TRBV7-9	CASSLQQNYGYTF	TGTGCCAGCAGCTTACAGCAAAACTATGGCTACACCTTC
TRBJ1-4	.	.	15	TRBV9	CASSVGGSGWEKLFF	TGTGCCAGCAGCGTAGGGGGGTCAGGGTGGGAAAAACTGTTTTTT
TRBJ1-5	.	.	14	TRBV5-5	CASSLVGAGQPQHF	TGTGCCAGCAGCTTGGTGGGGGCGGGCCAGCCCCAGCATTTT
TRBJ1-1	TRBD1	.	16	TRBV11-2	CASSQGDRGGRAEAFF	TGTGCCAGCAGCCAGGGGGACAGGGGCGGTAGGGCTGAAGCTTTCTTT
TRBJ1-2	TRBD1	.	15	TRBV3-1/TRBV3-2	CASSPERGQGYGYTF	TGTGCCAGCAGCCCGGAGAGGGGGCAGGGCTATGGCTACACCTTC
TRBJ2-5	TRBD2	.	18	TRBV11-2	CASSRTGLAGGIQETQYF	TGTGCCAGCAGCCGAACAGGACTAGCCGGAGGCATACAAGAGACCCAGTACTTC
TRBJ1-4	TRBD1	.	14	TRBV20-1	CSASRQGTNEKLFF	TGCAGTGCTAGTCGACAGGGAACTAATGAAAAACTGTTTTTT
TRBJ1-1	TRBD1	.	15	TRBV19	CASSPLRTGATEAFF	TGTGCCAGCAGTCCACTTCGGACAGGGGCCACTGAAGCTTTCTTT
TRBJ1-1	.	.	15	TRBV30	CAWSPPGLGGTEAFF	TGTGCCTGGAGCCCTCCGGGCCTGGGGGGTACTGAAGCTTTCTTT
TRBJ1-2	TRBD1	.	14	TRBV6-5	CASSYLGGSYGYTF	TGTGCCAGCAGTTACTTAGGGGGCAGCTATGGCTACACCTTC
TRBJ2-7	TRBD1	.	15	TRBV5-6	CASSPRTGGGYEQYF	TGTGCCAGCAGCCCCCGGACAGGGGGTGGCTACGAGCAGTACTTC
TRBJ2-7	TRBD1	once	15	TRBV2	CASRPTGQGRYEQYF	TGTGCCAGCAGGCCTACCGGACAGGGGCGTTACGAGCAGTACTTC
TRBJ2-7	TRBD1	.	14	TRBV11-2	CASSLRQGADEQYF	TGTGCCAGCAGCTTGAGACAGGGGGCCGACGAGCAGTACTTC
TRBJ1-5	.	.	15	TRBV28	CASSLLGGLGQPQHF	TGTGCCAGCAGTTTATTGGGGGGGTTGGGTCAGCCCCAGCATTTT
TRBJ2-5	.	.	14	TRBV15	CATSRDVERETQYF	TGTGCCACCAGCAGAGATGTAGAACGGGAGACCCAGTACTTC
TRBJ2-7	TRBD1	.	14	TRBV28	CASSSGQGRDEQYF	TGTGCCAGCAGTTCCGGACAGGGTCGCGACGAGCAGTACTTC
TRBJ1-1	TRBD1	.	16	TRBV28	CASSLFPGQGNTEAFF	TGTGCCAGCAGTTTATTCCCGGGACAGGGAAACACTGAAGCTTTCTTT
TRBJ2-7	.	.	12	TRBV12-3/TRBV12-4	CASSSSGYEQYF	TGTGCCAGCAGTTCCAGCGGCTACGAGCAGTACTTC
TRBJ1-1	TRBD1	.	15	TRBV2	CASRDRGRGNTEAFF	TGTGCCAGCAGAGACAGGGGGCGTGGGAACACTGAAGCTTTCTTT
TRBJ1-2	TRBD1	.	13	TRBV19	CASSGGTGDGYTF	TGTGCCAGTAGTGGCGGGACAGGGGACGGCTACACCTTC
TRBJ1-2	TRBD1	.	16	TRBV4-1	CASSQAPGQILNGYTF	TGCGCCAGCAGCCAGGCACCGGGACAGATCCTGAATGGCTACACCTTC
TRBJ1-1	.	.	12	TRBV2	CASSVRNTEAFF	TGTGCCAGCAGTGTCCGGAACACTGAAGCTTTCTTT
TRBJ2-1	.	.	12	TRBV10-1	CASSDQWDEQFF	TGCGCCAGCAGTGATCAGTGGGATGAGCAGTTCTTC
TRBJ1-2	.	few	12	TRBV19	CASSMVYYGYTF	TGTGCCAGTAGTATGGTATACTATGGCTACACCTTC
TRBJ1-2	.	.	11	TRBV20-1	CSATGSYGYTF	TGCAGTGCTACCGGATCCTATGGCTACACCTTC
TRBJ2-7	.	.	13	TRBV10-3	CAISRASTYEQYF	TGTGCCATCAGTAGAGCGTCAACCTACGAGCAGTACTTC
TRBJ2-3	TRBD2	.	15	TRBV10-1	CASRGLAGGQGTQYF	TGCGCCAGCAGAGGACTAGCGGGGGGGCAGGGTACGCAGTATTTT
TRBJ2-7	.	once	16	TRBV19	CASSIGGRSNSHEQYF	TGTGCCAGTAGTATCGGAGGCCGGTCAAATTCGCACGAGCAGTACTTC